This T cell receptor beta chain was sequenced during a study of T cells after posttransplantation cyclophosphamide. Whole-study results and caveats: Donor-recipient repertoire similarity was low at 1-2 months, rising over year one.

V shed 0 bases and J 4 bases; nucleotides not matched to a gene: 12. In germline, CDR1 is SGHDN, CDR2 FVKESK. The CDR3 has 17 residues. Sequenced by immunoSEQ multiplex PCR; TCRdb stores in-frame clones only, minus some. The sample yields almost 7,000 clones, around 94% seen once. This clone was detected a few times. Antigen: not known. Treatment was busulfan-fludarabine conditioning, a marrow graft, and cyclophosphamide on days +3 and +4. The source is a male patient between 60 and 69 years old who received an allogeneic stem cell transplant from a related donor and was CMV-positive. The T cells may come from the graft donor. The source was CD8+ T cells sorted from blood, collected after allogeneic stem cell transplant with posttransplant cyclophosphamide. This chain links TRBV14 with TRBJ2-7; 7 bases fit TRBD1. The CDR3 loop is CASSQERPGQLLYEQYF. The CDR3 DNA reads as TGTGCCAGCAGCCAAGAACGTCCGGGACAGCTATTATACGAGCAGTACTTC.